The 15 T cell receptor beta chains given below trace back to one sample, sequenced in a study of cytomegalovirus exposure and HLA in healthy donors. The PCR contained 60 Vbeta and 13 Jbeta primers. Repertoires were generated with immunoSEQ multiplex PCR, while TCRdb's copy carries only in-frame clones and drops some. Of roughly 170,000 clones in the sample, under 90% are singletons; the top ten hold 1.5%. Sequencing was carried out using PBMCs. The receptor source for this set is a male donor in good health and CMV-seronegative.

The chain recombines TRBV7-3 with TRBJ2-2, with D unclear. CDR1 SGHTA and CDR2 FQGTGA come from the germline V gene. CDR3 size: 14 residues. Trimming left V 2 bases short and J 1 base short, with 5 bases between. CDR3 residues: CASSLSWNTGELFF. For the CDR3, the DNA is TGTGCCAGCAGCTTATCGTGGAACACCGGGGAGCTGTTTTTT.

This clone was counted a few times. The chain employs TRBV16 and TRBJ2-7; 7 nucleotides agree with TRBD1. CDR1 KGHSY and CDR2 FQNENV come from the germline V gene. V lost 0 bases, J lost 5 bases, and 4 bases stayed unmatched. The CDR3 spans 14 residues. The CDR3 loop is CASSQSRGLNEQYF. The DNA for the CDR3 is TGTGCCAGCAGCCAATCAAGGGGGCTAAACGAGCAGTACTTC.

The J gene is TRBJ1-3, the V gene TRBV7-6; no definite D call. The CDR3 length is 13 residues. Between the trimmed V and J ends, which lost 2 bases and 4 bases, there was a span of 6 bases. Germline values: CDR1 SGHVS, CDR2 FNYEAQ. The CDR3 sequence: CASSLSGGNTIYF. Here the CDR3 DNA reads TGTGCCAGCAGCTTAAGCGGCGGAAACACCATATATTTT.

This clone was seen only a few times. The genes are TRBV5-1 and TRBJ2-3, with D possibly matching TRBD1 (6 bases). Germline CDR1 is SGHRS and CDR2 is YFSETQ. The CDR3 is made up of 12 amino acids. The germline V and J ends were trimmed by 4 bases and 6 bases, with 9 bases remaining between them. The CDR3 nucleotides read TGCGCCAGCAGCAAACAGGGTGATACGCAGTATTTT. Its protein is CASSKQGDTQYF.

The V and J genes are TRBV7-8 and TRBJ2-1; 15 nucleotides align to TRBD2. The CDR3 loop spans 16 amino acids. Trimming cost V 0 bases and J 9 bases; bases outside gene matches: 3. Germline CDR1 reads SGHVS; CDR2 reads FQNEAQ. The CDR3 DNA reads TGTGCCAGCAGCTTAGCGGGACTAGCGGGAGGTGCTGAGCAGTTCTTC. It codes for CASSLAGLAGGAEQFF.

V and J are TRBV19 and TRBJ2-3; TRBD2 agrees at 8 bases. Trimming cost V 3 bases and J 3 bases; bases outside gene matches: 5. This CDR3 is 15 amino acids long. Germline V gene data show CDR1 as LNHDA and CDR2 as SQIVND (reference sequence). The CDR3 bases are TGTGCCAGTAGTATGCTGAAGCGGGAGACAGATACGCAGTATTTT. Amino acids: CASSMLKRETDTQYF.

This clone turned up a few times. The CDR3 DNA reads as TGTGCCATGGGGACTAGCGGGAGCTCCTACGAGCAGTACTTC. As protein: CAMGTSGSSYEQYF. This chain connects TRBV10-3 to TRBJ2-7, with 14 bases matching TRBD2. The CDR3 spans 14 residues. J gave up 0 bases and V 9 bases, and 1 base lay outside the gene matches. Germline values: CDR1 ENHRY, CDR2 SYGVKD.

The chain employs TRBV6-1 and TRBJ1-1, with 9 bases aligning to TRBD1. Germline CDR1 MNHNS, CDR2 SASEGT. With V trimmed by 6 bases and J by 8 bases, 7 bases remained unmatched. This CDR3 comprises 13 residues. CDR3 loop: CASSGNRGLEAFF. DNA for the CDR3: TGTGCCAGCAGCGGGAACAGGGGGCTCGAAGCTTTCTTT.

The V and J genes are TRBV6-1 and TRBJ1-5, with TRBD1 identical over 7 bases. The V and J ends lost 1 base and 1 base, in that order; junction bases with no gene match: 4. CDR3 length: 16 residues. Looked up from germline, CDR1 is MNHNS and CDR2 is SASEGT. The CDR3 DNA reads TGTGCCAGCAGTGAAGTGGCAGGGGGGAGCAATCAGCCCCAGCATTTT. This translates into CASSEVAGGSNQPQHF.

This chain connects TRBV5-6 to TRBJ2-3; 10 nucleotides align to TRBD1. V dropped 0 bases and J dropped 6; count of bases not matched to a gene: 7. The CDR3 runs 16 residues. The V gene's germline CDR1 is SGHDT and CDR2 YYEEEE. The CDR3 here is CASSLGGDRGRDTQYF. The CDR3 DNA reads as TGTGCCAGCAGCTTGGGGGGGGACAGGGGACGGGATACGCAGTATTTT. Drawing the rest from reference TRBV5-6 and TRBJ2-3, the complete variable domain is DAGVTQSPTHLIKTRGQQVTLRCSPKSGHDTVSWYQQALGQGPQFIFQYYEEEERQRGNFPDRFSGHQFPNYSSELNVNALLLGDSALYLCASSLGGDRGRDTQYFGPGTRLTVL.

The chain links TRBV4-2 to TRBJ1-2, with unresolved D. The germline V gene encodes CDR1 LGHNA and CDR2 YNFKEQ. V was pared by 0 bases and J by 4 bases, with 12 bases between. The CDR3 consists of 15 residues. Here the CDR3 reads CASSQDRAPGYGYTF. The CDR3 DNA reads as TGTGCCAGCAGCCAAGATCGCGCCCCAGGCTATGGCTACACCTTC.

This chain connects TRBV6-5 to TRBJ1-1, with 8 bases matching TRBD1. J was trimmed by 4 bases and V by 4 bases; bases with no gene match: 2. The germline gives CDR1 MNHEY, CDR2 SVGAGI. This CDR3 region has 13 residues. As DNA, the CDR3 is TGTGCCAGCAGTTTAGACAGGGGCACTGAAGCTTTCTTT. Translating it yields CASSLDRGTEAFF.

CDR3 sequence: CASSQPSDRADNQPQHF. CDR3 DNA: TGTGCCAGCAGCCAACCTTCGGACAGGGCTGACAATCAGCCCCAGCATTTT. The chain joins TRBV4-2 to TRBJ1-5; 8 nucleotides agree with TRBD1. The V gene end was trimmed by 2 bases and the J gene end by 3 bases; junction bases not matched to a gene: 9. The CDR3 consists of 17 residues. Germline V gives CDR1 LGHNA, CDR2 YNFKEQ.

The chain is built from TRBV27 and TRBJ2-7; 7 bases fit TRBD1. Germline V lookup: CDR1 MNHEY, CDR2 SMNVEV (reference sequence). The CDR3 is 14 residues long. With 4 bases clipped from V and 0 bases from J, the junction kept 3 bases outside the gene matches. CDR3 DNA sequence: TGTGCCAGCAGTTCTGGACAGGTCTCCTACGAGCAGTACTTC. Its translation is CASSSGQVSYEQYF.

The V and J genes are TRBV29-1 and TRBJ1-4; D ambiguous. V lost 6 bases and J 3 bases, leaving 5 bases between the germline ends. This CDR3 comprises 11 residues. Germline-derived CDR1 and CDR2 are SQVTM and ANQGSEA. CDR3 amino acids: CSVGANEKLFF. For the CDR3, the DNA is TGCAGCGTCGGGGCTAATGAAAAACTGTTTTTT.